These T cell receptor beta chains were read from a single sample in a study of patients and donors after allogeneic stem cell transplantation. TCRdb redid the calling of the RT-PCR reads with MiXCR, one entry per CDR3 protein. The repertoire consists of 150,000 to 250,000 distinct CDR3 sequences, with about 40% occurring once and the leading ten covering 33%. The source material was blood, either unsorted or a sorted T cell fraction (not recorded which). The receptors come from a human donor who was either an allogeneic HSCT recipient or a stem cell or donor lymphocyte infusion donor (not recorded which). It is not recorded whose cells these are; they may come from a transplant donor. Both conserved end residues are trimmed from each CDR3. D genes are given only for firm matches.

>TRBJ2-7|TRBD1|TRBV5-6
ASSPGTGHYEQY
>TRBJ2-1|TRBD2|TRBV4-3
ASSQDNAGDSNEQF
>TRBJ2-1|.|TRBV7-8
ASSSPKGLSNEQF
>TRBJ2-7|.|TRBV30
AWRAVGDSVVNEQY
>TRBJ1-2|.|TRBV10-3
AISETTRWDYGYT
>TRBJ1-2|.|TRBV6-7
ASSYSIG
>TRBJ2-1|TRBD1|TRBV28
ATGQGAYNEQF
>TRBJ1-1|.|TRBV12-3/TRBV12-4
ASSLEPPEAF
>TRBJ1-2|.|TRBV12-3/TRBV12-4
ASSLKGYGYT
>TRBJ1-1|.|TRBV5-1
ASSPGQGGPKAF
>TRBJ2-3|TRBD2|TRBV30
ARGGTSGTSTDTQY
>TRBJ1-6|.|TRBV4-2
ASSQEEVPNSPLH
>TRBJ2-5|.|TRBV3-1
ASSLGGFWTEEQETQY
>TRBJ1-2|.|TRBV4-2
ASSAPERGYT
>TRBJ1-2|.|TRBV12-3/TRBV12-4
ASSPWPPEGPNYGYT
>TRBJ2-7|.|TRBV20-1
SARDLLATSYEQY
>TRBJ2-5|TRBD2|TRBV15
ATSRDIGGSAETQY